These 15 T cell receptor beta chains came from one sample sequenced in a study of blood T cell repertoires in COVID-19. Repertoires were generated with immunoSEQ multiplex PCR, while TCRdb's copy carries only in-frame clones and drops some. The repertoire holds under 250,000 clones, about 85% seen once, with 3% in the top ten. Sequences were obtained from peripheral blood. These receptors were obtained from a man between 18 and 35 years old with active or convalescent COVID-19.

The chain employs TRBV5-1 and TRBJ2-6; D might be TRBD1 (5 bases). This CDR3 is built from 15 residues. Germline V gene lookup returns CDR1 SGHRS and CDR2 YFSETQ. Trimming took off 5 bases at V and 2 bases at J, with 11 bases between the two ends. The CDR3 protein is CASRPDTAGANVLTF. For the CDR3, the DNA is TGCGCCAGCAGACCGGACACGGCTGGGGCCAACGTCCTGACTTTC.

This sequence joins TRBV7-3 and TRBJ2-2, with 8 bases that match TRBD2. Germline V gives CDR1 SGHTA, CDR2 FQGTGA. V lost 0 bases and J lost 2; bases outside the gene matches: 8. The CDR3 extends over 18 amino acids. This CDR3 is CASSLTPTGGVNTGELFF. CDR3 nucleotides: TGTGCCAGCAGCTTAACGCCAACGGGAGGGGTTAACACCGGGGAGCTGTTTTTT.

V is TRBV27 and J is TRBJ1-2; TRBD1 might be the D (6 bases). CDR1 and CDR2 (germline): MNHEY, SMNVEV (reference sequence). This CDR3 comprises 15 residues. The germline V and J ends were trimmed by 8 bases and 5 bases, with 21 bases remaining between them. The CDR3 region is CASGYGQPLTYGYTF. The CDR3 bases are TGTGCCAGCGGATACGGACAGCCCCTTACTTATGGCTACACCTTC.

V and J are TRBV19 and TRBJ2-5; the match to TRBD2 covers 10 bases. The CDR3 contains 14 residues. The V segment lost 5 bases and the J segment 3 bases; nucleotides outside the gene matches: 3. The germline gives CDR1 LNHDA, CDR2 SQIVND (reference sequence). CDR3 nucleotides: TGTGCCAGTAGTCTTGGACTAGCGGAAGAGACCCAGTACTTC. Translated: CASSLGLAEETQYF.

The DNA for the CDR3 is TGTGCCAGCAGCTTCGGTTCGTGGCAGGTGAACACTGAAGCTTTCTTT. Its translation: CASSFGSWQVNTEAFF. This chain connects TRBV7-2 to TRBJ1-1; no clear D gene. V lost 3 bases, J lost 0 bases, and 14 bases lay in between. This CDR3 contains 16 residues. Germline V gives CDR1 SGHTA, CDR2 FQGNSA.

The CDR3 nucleotides are TGCGCCAGCAGTCACCCTAATGTTCTAACAAGAGAGGTGCGCTACGAGCAGTACTTC. Translation gives CASSHPNVLTREVRYEQYF. The chain joins TRBV23-1 to TRBJ2-7; D gene unclear. TRBV23-1 is given ORF status, its function remaining uncertain. V was pared by 3 bases and J by 3 bases, with 27 bases between. CDR3 length equals 19 residues.

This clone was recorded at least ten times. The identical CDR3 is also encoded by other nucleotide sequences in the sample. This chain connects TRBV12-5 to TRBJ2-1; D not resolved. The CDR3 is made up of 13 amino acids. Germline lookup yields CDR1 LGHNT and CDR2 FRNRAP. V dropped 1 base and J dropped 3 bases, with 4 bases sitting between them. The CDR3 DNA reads TGTGCTAGTGGTTTGGACAGCTACAATGAGCAGTTCTTC. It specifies CASGLDSYNEQFF.

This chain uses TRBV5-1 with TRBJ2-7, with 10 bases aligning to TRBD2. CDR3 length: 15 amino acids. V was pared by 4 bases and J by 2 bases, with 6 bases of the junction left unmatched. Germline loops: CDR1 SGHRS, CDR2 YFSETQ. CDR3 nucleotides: TGCGCCAGCAGCGGCGGACTAGCGGATCCCTACGAGCAGTACTTC. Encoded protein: CASSGGLADPYEQYF.

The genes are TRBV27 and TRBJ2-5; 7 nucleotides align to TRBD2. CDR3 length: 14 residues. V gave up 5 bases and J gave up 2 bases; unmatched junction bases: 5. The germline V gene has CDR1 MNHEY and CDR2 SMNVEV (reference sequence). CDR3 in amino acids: CASSLVGGQETQYF. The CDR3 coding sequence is TGTGCCAGCAGTCTGGTGGGGGGGCAAGAGACCCAGTACTTC.

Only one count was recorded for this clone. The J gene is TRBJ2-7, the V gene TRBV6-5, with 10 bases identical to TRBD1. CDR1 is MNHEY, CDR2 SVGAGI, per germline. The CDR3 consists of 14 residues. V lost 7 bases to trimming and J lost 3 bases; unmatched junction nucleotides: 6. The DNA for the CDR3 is TGTGCCAGCACCACACGGACAGGGGGCTACGAGCAGTACTTC. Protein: CASTTRTGGYEQYF.

DNA of the CDR3: TGTGCCAGCAGCCAAGTGTTGGGACAGGGGGCCGATGAGCAGTTCTTC. Encoded protein: CASSQVLGQGADEQFF. V is TRBV3-1 (or the pseudogene TRBV3-2) and J is TRBJ2-1; 12 bases agree with TRBD1. Germline CDR1 reads LGHDT; CDR2 reads YNNKEL (reference sequence). After removal of 1 base from V and 8 bases from J, the junction contained 6 bases not matched to a gene. The CDR3 has 16 amino acids.

The chain's CDR3 is CASSGGQSAYEQYF. DNA for the CDR3: TGTGCCAGCAGTGGGGGGCAGAGCGCATACGAGCAGTACTTC. The rearrangement links TRBV2 to TRBJ2-7, with a tentative D call TRBD1 (6 bases). V shed 4 bases and J shed 4 bases, with 14 bases lying between them. Germline V gene sequence: CDR1 SNHLY, CDR2 FYNNEI. The CDR3 sequence is 14 residues long.

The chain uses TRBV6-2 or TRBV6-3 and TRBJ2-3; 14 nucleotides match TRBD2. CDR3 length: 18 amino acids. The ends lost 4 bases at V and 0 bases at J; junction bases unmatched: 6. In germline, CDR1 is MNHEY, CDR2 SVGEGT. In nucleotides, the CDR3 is TGTGCCAGCAGTTTCCCGGGACTAGCGGGGGTGAGCACAGATACGCAGTATTTT. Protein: CASSFPGLAGVSTDTQYF.

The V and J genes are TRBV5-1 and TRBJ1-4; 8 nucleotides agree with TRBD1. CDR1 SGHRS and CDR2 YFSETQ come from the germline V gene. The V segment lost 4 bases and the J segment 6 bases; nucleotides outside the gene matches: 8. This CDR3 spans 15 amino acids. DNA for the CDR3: TGCGCCAGCAGCGCGACAGGGGTGAGAGATGAAAAACTGTTTTTT. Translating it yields CASSATGVRDEKLFF.

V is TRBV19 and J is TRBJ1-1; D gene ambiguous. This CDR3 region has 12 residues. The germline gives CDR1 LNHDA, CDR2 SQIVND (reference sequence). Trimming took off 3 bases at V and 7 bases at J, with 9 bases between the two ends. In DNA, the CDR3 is TGTGCCAGTAGTATGGGCAGCTTTGAAGCTTTCTTT. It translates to CASSMGSFEAFF. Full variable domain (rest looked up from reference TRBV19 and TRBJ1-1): DGGITQSPKYLFRKEGQNVTLSCEQNLNHDAMYWYRQDPGQGLRLIYYSQIVNDFQKGDIAEGYSVSREKKESFPLTVTSAQKNPTAFYLCASSMGSFEAFFGQGTRLTVV.